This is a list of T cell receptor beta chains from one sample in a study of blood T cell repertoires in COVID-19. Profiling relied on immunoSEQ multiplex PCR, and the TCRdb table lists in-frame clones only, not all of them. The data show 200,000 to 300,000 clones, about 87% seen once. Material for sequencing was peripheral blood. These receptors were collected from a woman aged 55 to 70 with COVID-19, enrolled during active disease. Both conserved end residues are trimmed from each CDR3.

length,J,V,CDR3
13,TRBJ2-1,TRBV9,ASSASGTSYNEQF
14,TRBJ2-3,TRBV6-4,ASSLTSGRGTDTQY
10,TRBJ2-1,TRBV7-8,ASSPPSNEQF
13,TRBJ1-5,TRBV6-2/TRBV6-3,ASSWGRVSNQPQH
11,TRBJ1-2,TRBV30,AWSVHTNYGYT
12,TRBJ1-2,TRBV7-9,ASSLQGINYGYT
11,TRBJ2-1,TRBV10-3,ASEGATRNEQF
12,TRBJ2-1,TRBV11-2,ASSLSSRVSEQF
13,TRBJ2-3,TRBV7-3,ASSPGGSSTDTQY
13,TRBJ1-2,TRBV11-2,ASSLDRGKRVGYT
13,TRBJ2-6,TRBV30,AWSTAGFGANVLT
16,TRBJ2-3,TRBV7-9,ASSPGLAGGHHTDTQY
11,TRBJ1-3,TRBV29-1,SVHRGSGNTIY
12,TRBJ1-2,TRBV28,ASSLVGVADGYT
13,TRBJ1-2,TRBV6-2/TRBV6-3,ASSRAIAGNYGYT
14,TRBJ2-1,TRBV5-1,ASSPSGTSGLNEQF
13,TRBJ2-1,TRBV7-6,ASSLGGEPHNEQF
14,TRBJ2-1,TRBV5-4,ASSRGLADTYNEQF
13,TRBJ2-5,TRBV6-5,ASSYSDWSQETQY
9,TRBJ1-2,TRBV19,ASSTTVGYT
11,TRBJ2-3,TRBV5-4,ASSLQYGSTQY
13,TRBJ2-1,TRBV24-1,ATSDFRGGYNEQF
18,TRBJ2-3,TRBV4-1,ASSQSPGGSFSLSTDTQY
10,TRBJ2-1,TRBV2,ASSDPGDEQF
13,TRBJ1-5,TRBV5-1,ASSTQGAVGQPQH
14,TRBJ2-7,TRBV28,ASSPTSGRKSYEQY
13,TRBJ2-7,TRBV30,AWRRGTEFSYEQY
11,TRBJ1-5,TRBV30,AWSVGLNQPQH
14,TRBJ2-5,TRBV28,ASSQDSIPLQETQY
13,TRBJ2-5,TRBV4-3,ASSQVRTFAETQY
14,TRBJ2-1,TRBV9,ASSVGEGTTDNEQF
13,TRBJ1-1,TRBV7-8,ASSLATGGNTEAF
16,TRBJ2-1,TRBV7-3,ASSLTGASGTRVDEQF
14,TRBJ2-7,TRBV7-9,ASSLRGGALGYEQY
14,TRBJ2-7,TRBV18,ASSPGRTGATYEQY
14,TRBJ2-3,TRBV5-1,ASSLDGLAVTDTQY
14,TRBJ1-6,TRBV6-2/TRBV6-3,ASSYPRGTENSPLH
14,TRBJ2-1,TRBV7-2,ASSLFLADPYNEQF
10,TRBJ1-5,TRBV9,ASSRGNQPQH
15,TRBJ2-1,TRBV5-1,ASSLGGLAGEGNEQF
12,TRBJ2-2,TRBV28,ASIRRGRTGELF
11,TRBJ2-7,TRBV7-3,ASSSTGYNEQY
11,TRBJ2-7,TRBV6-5,ASSANGVEEQY
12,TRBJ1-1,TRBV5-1,ASFYDKSNTEAF
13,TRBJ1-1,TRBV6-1,ASSEDSGANTEAF